This paragraph covers one T cell receptor beta chain sequence. There is no known antigen for this receptor. No much larger clonotype is one base removed from it; base qualities were not supplied. This sample was included in a study of blood T cell repertoires in COVID-19 (TCRdb year 2020). A note on the overall study: Samples from collaborators originated in the United States, Italy and Spain and spanned both the acute and convalescent phases of COVID-19. The prospective study material was composed of cDNA or gDNA derived from T cells, B-cell-depleted T cells, or PBMCs. Where HLA class I and class II types were available, the types were taken from metadata supplied by the sample provider, not from assay-based typing. The repertoires were released in a freely available public database intended as a resource for research on the immune response to SARS-CoV-2. Samples came from the ongoing ImmuneRACE study (first 160 participants) plus 1,254 subjects from 6 global collaborators. The sample metadata nearly always contained a de-identified subject ID, COVID-19 status, age in years and sex. Deeply sampled blood TCRbeta repertoires from subjects exposed to, actively infected with, or recovered from COVID-19 were included in the dataset. Paper-wide results and their limitations: How much clinical and demographic metadata was included differed by source and by participant, and the metadata was provided uncurated.

According to the germline V gene, CDR1 reads SGHDT and CDR2 reads YYEEEE. V drops 4 bases and J drops 8 bases, leaving 10 bases in between. The CDR3 holds 12 amino acids from the cysteine to the phenylalanine. Only the CDR3 region is kept as DNA, spanning 36 bases read in frame from base 1. Participants in the prospective study were aged 18 to 89 years, lived in 20 to 30 United States geographic areas, and enrolled through a virtual design. In the prospective study, cohorts were assigned on the basis of participant-reported clinical history obtained from a screening survey and a study questionnaire. Exposed participants had been in contact, within 2 weeks of entering the study, with a person who had a PCR-confirmed or clinician-diagnosed case of COVID-19. Each participant in the prospective study had whole blood, serum and a nasopharyngeal or oropharyngeal swab collected by mobile phlebotomists. Additional blood draws and questionnaires over an approximately two-month period could optionally be provided by prospective study participants. Blood samples from the prospective study were shipped frozen or at room temperature prior to DNA extraction.

TCRbeta CDR3 regions were amplified from genomic DNA using the immunoSEQ Assay, a bias-controlled multiplex PCR. Per the authors' processing: Nucleated cell counts per sample were estimated from amplification of reference gene primers within the assay. To quantify the absolute abundance of each unique TCRbeta CDR3 rearrangement, sequence reads were collapsed and filtered. For each sample, productive Simpson clonality was calculated by taking the square root of Simpson's diversity index across productive rearrangements. TCRdb stores this immuneACCESS table with in-frame sequences only. Part of the clones is absent; in the studies checked, under half of the shortfall reflects unresolved V genes, and no reason is known for the rest. D and trimming were read from the DNA, whereas the V and J calls and clone size are those reported in that table. This sample holds 250,000 to 300,000 clones; approximately 82% were observed only once. Clones ranked in the top ten supply more than 4% of the sample.

Sequencing input: PBMCs or T cells enriched from blood (not recorded which). This TCR was recovered from a man aged 35 to 55 who had been exposed to COVID-19. The rearranged segments are TRBV5-6 and TRBJ2-1; the best D guess is TRBD1, with 6 bases matching. For the CDR3, the sequence is CASSPTGHEQFF. DNA sequence: TGTGCCAGCAGCCCCACAGGGCATGAGCAGTTCTTC.